The source of this TCR beta chain is a study of T cells after yellow fever vaccination. Using its own MiXCR run on the 5' RACE reads, TCRdb lists one record per CDR3 protein. The sample contains approximately 300,000 distinct CDR3 sequences, 6.5% to 8.5% of which appear only once. V was clipped by 6 bases and J by 8 bases; unmatched bases: 9. The length of the CDR3 is 13 residues. Germline V gene sequence: CDR1 SEHNR, CDR2 FQNEAQ (reference sequence). Many counts were recorded for this clonotype. This clonotype was sampled from a young man who received the YFV17D yellow fever vaccine. The source was PBMCs, collected more than 35 days after the first yellow fever vaccination. The gene calls are TRBV7-9 and TRBJ1-2, with 7 bases aligning to TRBD1. This chain's CDR3 is CASSLDRENGYTF. DNA for the CDR3: TGTGCCAGCAGTCTTGACAGGGAGAACGGCTACACCTTC.